This T cell receptor beta chain comes out of a study of cytomegalovirus exposure and HLA in healthy donors. Study-wide results and caveats: Most TCR sequences were rare, but some public TCRs occurred in many donors. Reported results showed that the classifier diagnosed cytomegalovirus status with high specificity and sensitivity. Subsequent analysis showed first-cohort TCR clusters tending to co-occur in more than 90 validation repertoires. The study recorded 160 or so TCR beta chains that were cytomegalovirus-associated.

Details on this clone: Its antigen is unknown.

Clones were read by immunoSEQ multiplex PCR, and TCRdb kept only the in-frame ones, dropping some. The top ten hold 7.2% of the sample, which has roughly 180,000 clones, approximately 86% seen once. The sequence was collected from a man aged 25-40 years in good health and CMV-seropositive. Sequenced input: PBMCs.

CDR3 sequence: CASSYSTGGSEKLFF. Written as DNA, the CDR3 is TGTGCCAGCAGTTACTCGACAGGGGGCAGTGAAAAACTGTTTTTT. This chain connects TRBV6-5 to TRBJ1-4; 10 nucleotides line up with TRBD1. J gave up 7 bases and V 0 bases, and 2 bases lay outside the gene matches. Germline CDR1 is MNHEY and CDR2 is SVGAGI. The CDR3 totals 15 residues.